Below, 14 T cell receptor beta chains from the same sample are listed, as sequenced in a study of memory CD8 T cells in hepatitis C reinfection. Sequencing used immunoSEQ multiplex PCR; TCRdb keeps in-frame clones, though not all of them. Seen here are about 50,000 clones, roughly 90% observed once, and the top ten hold roughly 1%. Time point specified: pre-reinfection, 55 to 20 weeks before reinfection detection. No in vitro expansion preceded TCR sequencing of the sorted cells. The sample consisted of naive CD8+ T cells sorted from blood. These receptors all come from a man aged 18 to 30 with hepatitis C virus infection.

The chain couples TRBV6-5 to TRBJ2-3; no definite D call. Trimming stripped 1 base from V and 0 bases from J, with 5 bases between. There are 14 residues in the CDR3. Germline lookup yields CDR1 MNHEY and CDR2 SVGAGI. For the CDR3, the DNA is TGTGCCAGCAGTTACTTGACAAGCACAGATACGCAGTATTTT. Its protein is CASSYLTSTDTQYF.

This rearrangement joins TRBV9 to TRBJ1-1; 9 nucleotides line up with TRBD1. The CDR3 contains 16 residues. Germline CDR1 is SGDLS and CDR2 is YYNGEE. The V and J ends lost 3 bases and 1 base, in that order; junction bases with no gene match: 7. CDR3 DNA: TGTGCCAGCAGCGGTCGGGACAGGGATCAGAACACTGAAGCTTTCTTT. This gives the protein CASSGRDRDQNTEAFF.

The chain employs TRBV19 and TRBJ1-3; 9 positions match TRBD1. V shed 5 bases and J 4 bases; nucleotides not matched to a gene: 6. The CDR3 contains 15 residues. From germline, CDR1 is LNHDA and CDR2 SQIVND (reference sequence). The CDR3: CASSPRTGEGNTIYF. As DNA, the CDR3 is TGTGCCAGTAGTCCCCGGACAGGGGAAGGAAACACCATATATTTT. The whole variable domain, filled in from reference TRBV19 and TRBJ1-3, reads DGGITQSPKYLFRKEGQNVTLSCEQNLNHDAMYWYRQDPGQGLRLIYYSQIVNDFQKGDIAEGYSVSREKKESFPLTVTSAQKNPTAFYLCASSPRTGEGNTIYFGEGSWLTVV.

This chain uses TRBV10-2 with TRBJ2-7; 8 nucleotides align to TRBD2. The CDR3 loop spans 16 amino acids. Germline V gene lookup returns CDR1 WSHSY and CDR2 SAAADI. Losses at the gene ends were 2 bases for V and 3 bases for J; bases not matched to a gene: 9. The chain's CDR3 is CASSERVSGRIYEQYF. Here the CDR3 DNA reads TGCGCCAGCAGTGAGAGGGTAAGCGGGAGAATCTACGAGCAGTACTTC.

V and J are TRBV14 and TRBJ1-1, with D maybe TRBD1 (6 bases). There are 11 residues in the CDR3. The V end was cut by 9 bases, the J end by 7 bases, with 12 bases between. CDR1 SGHDN and CDR2 FVKESK come from the germline V gene. As DNA, the CDR3 is TGTGCCAGTGACAGGATGGGTGAAGCTTTCTTT. It encodes CASDRMGEAFF.

This sequence joins TRBV4-1 and TRBJ1-2; 10 bases fit TRBD1. From germline, CDR1 is MGHRA and CDR2 YSYEKL. With V trimmed by 5 bases and J by 8 bases, 14 bases remained unmatched. The CDR3 runs to 16 residues. CDR3 DNA sequence: TGCGCCAGCAGCTTCGGACAGGGGGACAGTACTAAGGGCTACACCTTC. Translation gives CASSFGQGDSTKGYTF.

As regards this clone: An end of the junction does not agree with germline; a read error may underlie this. The chain is built from TRBV18 and TRBJ2-7, with a possible D match to TRBD1 (5 bases). CDR1 is KGHSH, CDR2 LQKENI, per germline. CDR3 length: 15 residues. The CDR3 nucleotides read TGTACCAGCTCACCTCCAGGGATGGCTTCCTACGAGCAGTACTTC. It yields the protein CTSSPPGMASYEQYF.

The chain is built from TRBV6-5 and TRBJ2-1; 11 bases match TRBD2. V lost 3 bases and J lost 8; bases outside the gene matches: 6. CDR3 length equals 15 residues. Germline assignment: CDR1 MNHEY and CDR2 SVGAGI. The DNA for the CDR3 is TGTGCCAGCAGTTATCTAGCGGGAGGTTTAGATGAGCAGTTCTTC. It yields the protein CASSYLAGGLDEQFF.

A word on this clone: The DNA is omitted, as the CDR3 cannot be located on it reliably, and the CDR3 follows TCRdb's listing. V gene TRBV28 combines with J gene TRBJ1-1; no check of the table's D call, TRBD1, against the DNA was made. The CDR3 contains 15 residues when both ends are counted. In germline, CDR1 is MDHEN, CDR2 SYDVKM. CDR3 sequence: CASSFLETGNTEAFF.

The genes are TRBV4-3 and TRBJ1-5; unclear D gene. This CDR3 has 15 residues. The ends were cut back, 1 base at V and 4 bases at J, with 11 bases in the middle. The V gene's germline CDR1 is LGHNA and CDR2 YSLEER. CDR3 DNA: TGCGCCAGCAGCCAAGGAGCCTCCGGGAATCAGCCCCAGCATTTT. Translation: CASSQGASGNQPQHF.

The V and J genes are TRBV27 and TRBJ2-7, with 7 bases aligning to TRBD2. The CDR3 is 18 residues long. V lost 4 bases to trimming and J lost 7 bases; unmatched junction nucleotides: 22. Per germline, CDR1 MNHEY and CDR2 SMNVEV (reference sequence). As DNA, the CDR3 is TGTGCCAGCAGTTCCTTCCTGGAGCTGAGCGGGAACCCGTGGGAGCAGTACTTC. Translated: CASSSFLELSGNPWEQYF.

This sequence joins TRBV4-1 and TRBJ2-1; 12 bases map to TRBD2. The V gene's germline CDR1 is MGHRA and CDR2 YSYEKL. CDR3 length: 15 residues. Trimming cost V 4 bases and J 2 bases; bases outside gene matches: 0. The CDR3 here is CASSRTSGTYNEQFF. In DNA, the CDR3 is TGCGCCAGCAGCCGGACTAGCGGGACCTACAATGAGCAGTTCTTC.

The rearrangement links TRBV6-1 to TRBJ1-5; D ambiguous. Trimming removed 4 bases at V and 5 bases at J, with 15 bases between. This CDR3 region has 15 residues. The germline V gene encodes CDR1 MNHNS and CDR2 SASEGT. CDR3 loop: CASSGSPGKDQPQHF. DNA for the CDR3: TGTGCCAGCAGTGGATCGCCCGGGAAGGATCAGCCCCAGCATTTT.

The chain uses TRBV19 and TRBJ2-1; 7 bases agree with TRBD2. The J segment lost 8 bases and the V segment lost 2 bases, leaving 3 bases of the junction unmatched. Germline V lookup: CDR1 LNHDA, CDR2 SQIVND (reference sequence). This CDR3 spans 13 amino acids. The CDR3 region is CASSITSVYEQFF. The DNA for the CDR3 is TGTGCCAGTAGTATAACTAGCGTGTATGAGCAGTTCTTC.